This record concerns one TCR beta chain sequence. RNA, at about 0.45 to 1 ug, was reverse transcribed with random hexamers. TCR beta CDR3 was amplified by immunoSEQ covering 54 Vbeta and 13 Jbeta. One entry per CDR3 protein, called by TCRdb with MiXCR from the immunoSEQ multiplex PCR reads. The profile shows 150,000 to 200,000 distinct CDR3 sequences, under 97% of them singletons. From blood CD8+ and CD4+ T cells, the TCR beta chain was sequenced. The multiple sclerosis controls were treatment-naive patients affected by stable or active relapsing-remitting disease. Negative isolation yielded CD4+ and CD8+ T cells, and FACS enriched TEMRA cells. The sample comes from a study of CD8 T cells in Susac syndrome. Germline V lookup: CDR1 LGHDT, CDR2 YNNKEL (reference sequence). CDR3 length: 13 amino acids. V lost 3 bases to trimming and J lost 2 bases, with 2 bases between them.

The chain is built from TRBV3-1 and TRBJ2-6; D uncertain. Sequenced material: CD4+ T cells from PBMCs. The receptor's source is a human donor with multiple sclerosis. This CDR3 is CASSQAGANVLTF. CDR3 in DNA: TGTGCCAGCAGCCAGGCTGGGGCCAACGTCCTGACTTTC. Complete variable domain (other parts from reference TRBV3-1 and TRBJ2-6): DTAVSQTPKYLVTQMGNDKSIKCEQNLGHDTMYWYKQDSKKFLKIMFSYNNKELIINETVPNRFSPKSPDKAHLNLHINSLELGDSAVYFCASSQAGANVLTFGAGSRLTVL.